What follows describes a single T cell receptor beta chain. What it binds is unknown. Relative to the germline gene, one junction end is altered; a read error may explain this. The record originates from a study of blood T cells in healthy people across ages. The study's findings and limits: With unsorted PBMCs, a conclusive comparison of naive versus antigen-experienced cells was not possible. The study lacked donor CMV status, which possibly confounded expanded clonotype changes.

Primers used in a second PCR of roughly 6 to 12 cycles were a sample-barcoded 5' primer and a J-beta primer mix. TCRdb called the 5' RACE reads again in MiXCR, with one record for every CDR3 protein. The data show roughly 1,500,000 distinct CDR3 sequences, approximately 38% seen once. Specimen: blood. The TCR originated in a woman younger than 30 in good health.

The CDR3 DNA reads TGTGCCAGTAGGGCGGGAGTGCGTTCTGGGGCCAACTTCCTGACTTTC. Its translation: CASRAGVRSGANFLTF. The V call is TRBV19, the J call TRBJ2-6; 7 bases fit TRBD2. Germline CDR1 and CDR2: LNHDA and SQIVND (reference sequence). The CDR3 has 16 residues.